This T cell receptor (beta chain) was sequenced in a study of cytomegalovirus exposure and HLA in healthy donors. The PCR ran on 60 Vbeta and 13 Jbeta primers. Sequencing used immunoSEQ multiplex PCR; TCRdb keeps in-frame clones, though not all of them. The sample holds fewer than 200,000 clones. There are 16 residues in the CDR3. With 4 bases clipped from V and 2 bases from J, the junction kept 7 bases outside the gene matches. Germline-derived CDR1 and CDR2 are MDHEN and SYDVKM. To note about this clone: Its specificity is not known.

Donors consisted of healthy bone marrow donors. The study, taken as a whole, reports: Rare TCR sequences dominated, though some public TCRs recurred in many donors. Reported performance of the classifier showed diagnosis of cytomegalovirus status with high specificity and sensitivity. Later on, analysis showed that most CMV-associated TCR beta chains appeared to be HLA-restricted.

What was sequenced was PBMCs. The clonotype originates from a man under 40 in good health and CMV-seronegative. V is TRBV28 and J is TRBJ1-5, with TRBD1 identical over 8 bases. The CDR3 protein is CASSSYLGQGNQPQHF. DNA for the CDR3: TGTGCCAGCAGTTCCTACCTGGGACAGGGCAATCAGCCCCAGCATTTT.